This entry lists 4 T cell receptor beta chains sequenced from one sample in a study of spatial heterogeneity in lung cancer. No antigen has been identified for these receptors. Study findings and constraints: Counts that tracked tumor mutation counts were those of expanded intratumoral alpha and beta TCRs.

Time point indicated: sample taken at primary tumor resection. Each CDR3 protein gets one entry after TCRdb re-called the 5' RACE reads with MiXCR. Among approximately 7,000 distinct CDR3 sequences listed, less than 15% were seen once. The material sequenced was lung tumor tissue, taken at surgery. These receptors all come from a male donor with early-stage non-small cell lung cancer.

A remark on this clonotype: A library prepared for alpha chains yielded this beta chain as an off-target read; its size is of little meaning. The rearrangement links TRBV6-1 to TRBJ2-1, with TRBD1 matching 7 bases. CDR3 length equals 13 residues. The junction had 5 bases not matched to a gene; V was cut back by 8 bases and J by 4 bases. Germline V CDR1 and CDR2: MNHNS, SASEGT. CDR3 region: CASRTGEYNEQFF. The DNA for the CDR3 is TGTGCCAGCCGGACAGGAGAATACAATGAGCAGTTCTTC.

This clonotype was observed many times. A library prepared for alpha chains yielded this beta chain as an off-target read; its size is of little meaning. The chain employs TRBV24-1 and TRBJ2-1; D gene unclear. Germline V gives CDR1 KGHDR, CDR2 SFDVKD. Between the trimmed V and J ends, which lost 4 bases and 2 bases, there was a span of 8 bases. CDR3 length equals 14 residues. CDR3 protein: CATSERPAYNEQFF. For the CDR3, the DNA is TGTGCCACCAGTGAAAGGCCGGCCTACAATGAGCAGTTCTTC.

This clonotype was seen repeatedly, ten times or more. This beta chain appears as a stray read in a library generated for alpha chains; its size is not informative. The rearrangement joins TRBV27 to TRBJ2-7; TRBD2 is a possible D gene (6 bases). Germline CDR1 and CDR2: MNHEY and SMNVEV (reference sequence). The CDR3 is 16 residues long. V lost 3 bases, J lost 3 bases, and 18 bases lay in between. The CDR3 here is CASSFFLGSGLYEQYF. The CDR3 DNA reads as TGTGCCAGCAGTTTCTTCCTAGGGTCGGGACTCTACGAGCAGTACTTC.

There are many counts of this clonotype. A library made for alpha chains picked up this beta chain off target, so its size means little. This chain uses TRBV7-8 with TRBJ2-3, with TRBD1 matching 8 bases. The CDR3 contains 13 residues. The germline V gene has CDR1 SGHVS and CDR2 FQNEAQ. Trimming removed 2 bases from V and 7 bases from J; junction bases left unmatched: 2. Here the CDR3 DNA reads TGTGCCAGCAGCTTACGACAGGGGTATACGCAGTATTTT. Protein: CASSLRQGYTQYF.